A single sample gave rise to the 9 T cell receptor beta chains below, sequenced in a study of T cell responses to AZD1222 COVID-19 vaccine. Clones were read by immunoSEQ multiplex PCR, and TCRdb kept only the in-frame ones, dropping some. The sample yields some 130,000 clones, roughly 91% seen once. The input for sequencing was peripheral blood, taken 28 days after the second AZD1222 dose. These receptors all stem from an adult who received the AZD1222 COVID-19 vaccine.

The chain recombines TRBV5-1 with TRBJ2-5; D is ambiguous. The CDR3 totals 14 residues. V was cut by 2 bases and J by 3 bases, with 11 bases left in between. The germline gives CDR1 SGHRS, CDR2 YFSETQ. The CDR3 DNA follows: TGCGCCAGCAGCTTCACGGCTAGAAAAGAGACCCAGTACTTC. Translated, it gives CASSFTARKETQYF. Drawing the rest from reference TRBV5-1 and TRBJ2-5, the complete variable domain is KAGVTQTPRYLIKTRGQQVTLSCSPISGHRSVSWYQQTPGQGLQFLFEYFSETQRNKGNFPGRFSGRQFSNSRSEMNVSTLELGDSALYLCASSFTARKETQYFGPGTRLLVL.

The chain carries TRBV6-5 and TRBJ1-1; 7 bases are a match to TRBD1. Germline CDR1 and CDR2: MNHEY and SVGAGI. The CDR3 length is 14 residues. J was trimmed by 3 bases and V by 7 bases; bases with no gene match: 8. The CDR3 bases are TGTGCCAGCACTTTGACAGGGCGTGACACTGAAGCTTTCTTT. Translating gives CASTLTGRDTEAFF.

V usage is TRBV9 and J usage is TRBJ1-6, with D maybe TRBD1 (6 bases). The V end lost 4 bases, the J end lost 6 bases, and 17 bases lay between the germline ends. Germline CDR1 SGDLS, CDR2 YYNGEE. CDR3 length equals 16 residues. As DNA, the CDR3 is TGTGCCAGCAGCCCATGGACAGTCCCCGGTAATTCACCCCTCCACTTT. Amino acid sequence: CASSPWTVPGNSPLHF. Filled out from reference TRBV9 and TRBJ1-6, the complete variable domain reads DSGVTQTPKHLITATGQRVTLRCSPRSGDLSVYWYQQSLDQGLQFLIQYYNGEERAKGNILERFSAQQFPDLHSELNLSSLELGDSALYFCASSPWTVPGNSPLHFGNGTRLTVT.

V is TRBV4-1 and J is TRBJ1-3; TRBD1 might be the D (5 bases). V dropped 0 bases and J dropped 0 bases, with 18 bases sitting between them. The germline V gene encodes CDR1 MGHRA and CDR2 YSYEKL. CDR3 length: 19 amino acids. As DNA, the CDR3 is TGCGCCAGCAGCCAAGATTCTGTACAGGACGTTTTCTCTGGAAACACCATATATTTT. Encoded protein: CASSQDSVQDVFSGNTIYF.

The chain carries TRBV6-5 and TRBJ2-7; TRBD1 matches 7 bases. The CDR3 loop spans 12 amino acids. The germline V gene encodes CDR1 MNHEY and CDR2 SVGAGI. V lost 4 bases and J lost 3; bases outside the gene matches: 0. The CDR3, as DNA: TGTGCCAGCAGTTGGACAGGCTACGAGCAGTACTTC. Translation gives CASSWTGYEQYF.

CDR3 region: CASSPSRAYEQYF. The CDR3 DNA sequence: TGTGCCAGCAGTCCTAGTAGGGCCTACGAGCAGTACTTC. The chain combines TRBV2 with TRBJ2-7; D gene unclear. Germline CDR1 is SNHLY and CDR2 is FYNNEI. CDR3 size: 13 residues. V gave up 5 bases and J gave up 2 bases, with 10 bases separating them.

The rearrangement uses TRBV28 and TRBJ1-2, with 7 bases matching TRBD1. Losses at the gene ends were 10 bases for V and 2 bases for J; bases not matched to a gene: 10. Germline V gene sequence: CDR1 MDHEN, CDR2 SYDVKM. CDR3 length: 14 residues. The CDR3 bases are TGTGCCACCCGGACAGGATCTGGGAACTATGGCTACACCTTC. Translation: CATRTGSGNYGYTF.

This chain connects TRBV7-2 to TRBJ2-1; D possibly corresponds to TRBD2 (6 bases). Looked up from germline, CDR1 is SGHTA and CDR2 is FQGNSA. V lost 1 base, J lost 8 bases, and 12 bases lay in between. CDR3 length equals 14 residues. The CDR3, as DNA: TGTGCCAGCAGCTTAGGTGGCGGGGTCTATGAGCAGTTCTTC. The encoded protein is CASSLGGGVYEQFF.

The chain links TRBV6-5 to TRBJ1-2; D not resolved. Germline values: CDR1 MNHEY, CDR2 SVGAGI. Trimming removed 4 bases from V and 4 bases from J, with 16 bases in between. This CDR3 contains 15 residues. The chain's CDR3 is CASSSPTDGLYGYTF. CDR3 DNA: TGTGCCAGCAGTTCCCCGACGGACGGACTCTATGGCTACACCTTC.